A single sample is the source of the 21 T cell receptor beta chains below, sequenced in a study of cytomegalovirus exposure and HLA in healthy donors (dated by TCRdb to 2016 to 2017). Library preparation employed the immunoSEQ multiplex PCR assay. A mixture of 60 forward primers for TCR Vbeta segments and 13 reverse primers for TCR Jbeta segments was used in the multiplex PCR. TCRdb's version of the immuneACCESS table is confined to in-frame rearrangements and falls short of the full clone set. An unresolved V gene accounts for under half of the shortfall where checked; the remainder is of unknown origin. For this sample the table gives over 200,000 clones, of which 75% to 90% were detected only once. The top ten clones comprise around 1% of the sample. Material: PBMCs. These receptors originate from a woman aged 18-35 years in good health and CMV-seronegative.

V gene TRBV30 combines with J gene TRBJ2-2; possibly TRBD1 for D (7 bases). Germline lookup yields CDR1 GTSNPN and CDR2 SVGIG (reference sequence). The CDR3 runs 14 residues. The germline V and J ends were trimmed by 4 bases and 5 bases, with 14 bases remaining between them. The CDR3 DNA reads TGTGCCTGGATGGCCAGGGGGGAGACCGGGGAGCTGTTTTTT. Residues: CAWMARGETGELFF.

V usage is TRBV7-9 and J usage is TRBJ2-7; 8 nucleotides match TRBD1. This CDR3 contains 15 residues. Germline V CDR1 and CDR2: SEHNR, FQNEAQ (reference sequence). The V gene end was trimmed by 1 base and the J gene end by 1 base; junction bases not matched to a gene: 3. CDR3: CASSLVGQESYEQYF. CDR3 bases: TGTGCCAGCAGCTTAGTGGGACAGGAGTCCTACGAGCAGTACTTC.

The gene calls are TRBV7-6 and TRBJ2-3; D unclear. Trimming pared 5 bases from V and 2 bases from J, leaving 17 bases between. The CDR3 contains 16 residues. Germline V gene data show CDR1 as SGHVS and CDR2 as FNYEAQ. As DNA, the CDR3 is TGTGCCAGCAGCCCAAGCGCACTAACTTCCACAGATACGCAGTATTTT. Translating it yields CASSPSALTSTDTQYF.

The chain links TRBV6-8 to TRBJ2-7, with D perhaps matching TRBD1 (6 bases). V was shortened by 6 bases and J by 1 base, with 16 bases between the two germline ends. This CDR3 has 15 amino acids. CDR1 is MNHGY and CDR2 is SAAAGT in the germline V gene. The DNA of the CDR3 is TGTGCCAGCAGGAGATCCGGGACATTTTCCTACGAGCAGTACTTC. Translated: CASRRSGTFSYEQYF.

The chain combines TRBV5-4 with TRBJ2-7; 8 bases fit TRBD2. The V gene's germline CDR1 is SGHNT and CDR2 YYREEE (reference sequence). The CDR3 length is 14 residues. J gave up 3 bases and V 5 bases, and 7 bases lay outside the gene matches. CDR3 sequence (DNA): TGTGCCAGCAGGCTCGAGACTAGCGACTACGAGCAGTACTTC. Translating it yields CASRLETSDYEQYF.

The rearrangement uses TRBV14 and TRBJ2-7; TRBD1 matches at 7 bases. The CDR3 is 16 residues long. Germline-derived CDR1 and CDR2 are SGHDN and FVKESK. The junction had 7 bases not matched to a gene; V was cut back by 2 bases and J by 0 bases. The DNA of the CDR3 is TGTGCCAGCAGCCAATTATACAGGGGCGCCTCCTACGAGCAGTACTTC. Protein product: CASSQLYRGASYEQYF.

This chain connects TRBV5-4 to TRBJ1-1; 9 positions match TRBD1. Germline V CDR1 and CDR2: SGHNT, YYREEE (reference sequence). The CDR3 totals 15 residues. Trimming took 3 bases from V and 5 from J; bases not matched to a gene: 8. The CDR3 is CASSSPGQGVTEAFF. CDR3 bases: TGTGCCAGCAGCTCACCGGGACAGGGTGTGACTGAAGCTTTCTTT. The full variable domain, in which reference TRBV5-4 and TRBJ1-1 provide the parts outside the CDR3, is ETGVTQSPTHLIKTRGQQVTLRCSSQSGHNTVSWYQQALGQGPQFIFQYYREEENGRGNFPPRFSGLQFPNYSSELNVNALELDDSALYLCASSSPGQGVTEAFFGQGTRLTVV.

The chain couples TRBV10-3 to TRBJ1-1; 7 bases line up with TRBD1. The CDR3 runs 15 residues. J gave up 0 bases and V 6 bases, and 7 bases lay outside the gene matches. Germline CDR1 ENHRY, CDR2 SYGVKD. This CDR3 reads CAISRGNLLNTEAFF. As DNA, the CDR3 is TGTGCCATCAGCAGGGGGAACTTACTGAACACTGAAGCTTTCTTT.

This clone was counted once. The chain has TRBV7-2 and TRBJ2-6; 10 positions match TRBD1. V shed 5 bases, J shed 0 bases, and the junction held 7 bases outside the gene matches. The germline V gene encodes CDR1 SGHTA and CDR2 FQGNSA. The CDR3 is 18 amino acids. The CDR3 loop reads CASSARDRGSSGANVLTF. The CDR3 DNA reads TGTGCCAGCAGCGCCCGGGACAGGGGCTCCTCTGGGGCCAACGTCCTGACTTTC. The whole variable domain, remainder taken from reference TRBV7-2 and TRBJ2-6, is GAGVSQSPSNKVTEKGKDVELRCDPISGHTALYWYRQSLGQGLEFLIYFQGNSAPDKSGLPSDRFSAERTGGSVSTLTIQRTQQEDSAVYLCASSARDRGSSGANVLTFGAGSRLTVL.

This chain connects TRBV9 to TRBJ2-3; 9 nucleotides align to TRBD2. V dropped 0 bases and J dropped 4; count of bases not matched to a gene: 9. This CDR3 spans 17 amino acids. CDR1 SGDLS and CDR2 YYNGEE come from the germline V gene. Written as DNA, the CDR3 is TGTGCCAGCAGCGTAGTAAACGATATAGCGGGGGCAGATACGCAGTATTTT. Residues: CASSVVNDIAGADTQYF.

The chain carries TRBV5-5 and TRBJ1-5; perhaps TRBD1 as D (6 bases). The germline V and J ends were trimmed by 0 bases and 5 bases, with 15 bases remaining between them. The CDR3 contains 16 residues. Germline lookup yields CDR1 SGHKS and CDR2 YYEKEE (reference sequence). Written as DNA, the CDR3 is TGTGCCAGCAGCTTGGCCCTCGACAGGACTGATCAGCCCCAGCATTTT. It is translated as CASSLALDRTDQPQHF.

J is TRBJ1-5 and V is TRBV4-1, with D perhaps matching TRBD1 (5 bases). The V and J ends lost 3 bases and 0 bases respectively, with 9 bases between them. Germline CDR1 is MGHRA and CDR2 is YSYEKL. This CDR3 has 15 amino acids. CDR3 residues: CASSQTDYSNQPQHF. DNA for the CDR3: TGCGCCAGCAGCCAGACAGATTATAGCAATCAGCCCCAGCATTTT.

The CDR3 coding sequence is TGTGCCAGCAGCTTAGGGCGGGGGTCTAGCACAGATACGCAGTATTTT. As protein: CASSLGRGSSTDTQYF. The chain recombines TRBV7-6 with TRBJ2-3; TRBD2 matches 7 bases. V shed 1 base, J shed 0 bases, and the junction held 4 bases outside the gene matches. Germline-derived CDR1 and CDR2 are SGHVS and FNYEAQ. This CDR3 is built from 16 residues.

The CDR3 reads CASSLRNFGTQYF. CDR3 coding DNA: TGTGCCAGCAGCTTGAGAAACTTTGGGACCCAGTACTTC. V gene TRBV7-9 combines with J gene TRBJ2-5; D is unclear. V lost 3 bases and J lost 7, with 12 bases in between. Germline assignment: CDR1 SEHNR and CDR2 FQNEAQ (reference sequence). The length of the CDR3 is 13 residues.

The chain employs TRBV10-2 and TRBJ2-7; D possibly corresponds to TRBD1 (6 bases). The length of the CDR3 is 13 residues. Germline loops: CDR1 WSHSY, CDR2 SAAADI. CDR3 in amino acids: CAAVRDKSGEQYF. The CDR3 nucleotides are TGCGCAGCCGTCCGGGACAAGTCCGGCGAGCAGTACTTC.

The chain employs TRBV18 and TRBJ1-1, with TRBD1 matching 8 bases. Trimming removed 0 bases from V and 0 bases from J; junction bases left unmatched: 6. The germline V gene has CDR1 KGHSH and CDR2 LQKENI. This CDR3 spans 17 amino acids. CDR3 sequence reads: CASSPPRTGSMNTEAFF. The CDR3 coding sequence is TGTGCCAGCTCACCACCCCGGACAGGGTCCATGAACACTGAAGCTTTCTTT.

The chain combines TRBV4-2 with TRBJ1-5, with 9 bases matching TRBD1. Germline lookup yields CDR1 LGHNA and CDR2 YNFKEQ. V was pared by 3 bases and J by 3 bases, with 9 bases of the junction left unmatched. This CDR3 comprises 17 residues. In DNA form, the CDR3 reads TGTGCCAGCAGCCAGGAAACCGGGACAGGGTTCAATCAGCCCCAGCATTTT. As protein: CASSQETGTGFNQPQHF.

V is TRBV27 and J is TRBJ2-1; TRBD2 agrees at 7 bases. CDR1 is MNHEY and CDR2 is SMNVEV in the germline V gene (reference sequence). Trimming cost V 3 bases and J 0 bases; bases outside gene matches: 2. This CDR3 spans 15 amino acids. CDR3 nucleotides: TGTGCCAGCAGTTTCCGGGAGGTCTCCTACAATGAGCAGTTCTTC. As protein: CASSFREVSYNEQFF.

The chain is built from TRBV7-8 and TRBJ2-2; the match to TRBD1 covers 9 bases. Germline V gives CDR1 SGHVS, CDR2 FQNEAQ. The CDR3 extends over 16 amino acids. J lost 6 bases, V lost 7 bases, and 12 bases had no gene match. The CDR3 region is CASTIQGALRAGELFF. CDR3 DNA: TGTGCCAGCACGATACAGGGGGCCTTGCGAGCCGGGGAGCTGTTTTTT.

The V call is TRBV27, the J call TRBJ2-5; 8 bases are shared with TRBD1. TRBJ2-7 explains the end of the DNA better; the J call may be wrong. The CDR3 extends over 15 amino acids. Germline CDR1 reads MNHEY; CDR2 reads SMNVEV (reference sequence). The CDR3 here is CASSLRDRPIYEQYF. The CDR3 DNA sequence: TGTGCCAGCAGCCTCCGGGACAGGCCGATCTACGAGCAGTACTTC.

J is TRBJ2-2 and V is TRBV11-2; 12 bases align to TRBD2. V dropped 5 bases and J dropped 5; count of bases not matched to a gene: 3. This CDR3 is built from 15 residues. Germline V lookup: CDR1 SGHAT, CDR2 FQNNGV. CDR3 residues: CASSKLAGGTGELFF. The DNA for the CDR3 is TGTGCCAGCAGCAAACTAGCGGGAGGTACCGGGGAGCTGTTTTTT.